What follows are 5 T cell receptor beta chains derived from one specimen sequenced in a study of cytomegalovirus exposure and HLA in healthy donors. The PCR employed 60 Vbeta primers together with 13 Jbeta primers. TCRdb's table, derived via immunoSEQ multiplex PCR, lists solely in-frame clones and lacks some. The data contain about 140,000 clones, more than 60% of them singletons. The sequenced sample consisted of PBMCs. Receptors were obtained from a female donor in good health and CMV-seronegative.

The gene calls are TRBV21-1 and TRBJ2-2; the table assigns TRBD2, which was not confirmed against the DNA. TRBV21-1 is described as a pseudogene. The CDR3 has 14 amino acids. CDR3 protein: CASSKVRVSGELFF. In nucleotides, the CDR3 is TGTGCCAGCAGCAAAGTACGGGTTTCCGGGGAGCTGTTTTTT.

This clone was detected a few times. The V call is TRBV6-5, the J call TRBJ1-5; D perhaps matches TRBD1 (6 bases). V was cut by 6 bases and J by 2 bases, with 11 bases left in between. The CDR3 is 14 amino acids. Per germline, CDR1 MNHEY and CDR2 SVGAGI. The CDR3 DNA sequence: TGTGCCAGCAGCGTCAGGACAGGCAATCAGCCCCAGCATTTT. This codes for CASSVRTGNQPQHF.

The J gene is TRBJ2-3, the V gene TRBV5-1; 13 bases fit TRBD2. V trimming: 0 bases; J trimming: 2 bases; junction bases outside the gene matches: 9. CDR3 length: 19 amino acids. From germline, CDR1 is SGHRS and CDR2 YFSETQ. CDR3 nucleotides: TGCGCCAGCAGCTTGGGAGGACTAGCGGGGGTCGACCCCACAGATACGCAGTATTTT. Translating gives CASSLGGLAGVDPTDTQYF.

The CDR3 DNA reads as TGCAGCGTTGATTTAGCGGGTTATGAGCAGTTCTTC. It yields the protein CSVDLAGYEQFF. The chain employs TRBV29-1 and TRBJ2-1, with TRBD2 matching 7 bases. V was pared by 3 bases and J by 8 bases, with 4 bases of the junction left unmatched. This CDR3 is built from 12 residues. The germline gives CDR1 SQVTM, CDR2 ANQGSEA.

The CDR3 region is CASSVNRGTYNEQFF. DNA of the CDR3: TGTGCCAGCAGCGTAAACAGGGGGACCTACAATGAGCAGTTCTTC. The chain is built from TRBV9 and TRBJ2-1, with 8 bases that match TRBD1. The CDR3 has 15 amino acids. Germline V gene lookup returns CDR1 SGDLS and CDR2 YYNGEE. V shed 1 base, J shed 2 bases, and the junction held 2 bases outside the gene matches.